The 10 T cell receptor beta chains listed next were all sequenced from one sample in a study of T cells in localized non-small cell lung cancer. Using immunoSEQ multiplex PCR, the repertoire was profiled, and TCRdb retains in-frame clones only, with some absent. This sample has under 35,000 clones, with 92% found just once. Sequenced material: peripheral blood mononuclear cells, taken before any cancer treatment. These receptors were collected from a woman aged 40 to 75 with stage III lung adenocarcinoma.

This chain links TRBV28 with TRBJ1-3, with D unresolved. Germline V lookup: CDR1 MDHEN, CDR2 SYDVKM. V was shortened by 7 bases and J by 0 bases, with 4 bases between the two germline ends. This CDR3 region has 12 residues. The CDR3 DNA reads as TGTGCCAGCAAGATCTCTGGAAACACCATATATTTT. It encodes CASKISGNTIYF.

This sequence joins TRBV2 and TRBJ2-3; D is perhaps TRBD2 (5 bases). The length of the CDR3 is 14 residues. V lost 3 bases and J 8 bases, leaving 15 bases between the germline ends. Germline CDR1 SNHLY, CDR2 FYNNEI. In DNA, the CDR3 is TGTGCCAGCAGTGACGAGGTCGGGGTTCTTACGCAGTATTTT. Protein: CASSDEVGVLTQYF.

The chain is built from TRBV5-1 and TRBJ1-4, with TRBD1 matching over 7 bases. V lost 4 bases to trimming and J lost 4 bases; unmatched junction nucleotides: 10. CDR3 length: 16 amino acids. Per the germline V gene, CDR1 is SGHRS and CDR2 is YFSETQ. The CDR3 here is CASSQGQSANNEKLFF. The CDR3 DNA reads as TGCGCCAGCAGCCAGGGACAGAGTGCAAATAATGAAAAACTGTTTTTT.

The gene calls are TRBV6-5 and TRBJ2-5; D is possibly TRBD1 or TRBD2 (5 bases each). This CDR3 has 16 amino acids. From germline, CDR1 is MNHEY and CDR2 SVGAGI. With 1 base removed from V and 1 base from J, the gap between germline ends came to 13 bases. This CDR3 reads CASSYWDPAGQETQYF. The CDR3 coding sequence is TGTGCCAGCAGTTACTGGGACCCAGCAGGCCAAGAGACCCAGTACTTC.

V gene TRBV4-1 combines with J gene TRBJ1-4, with TRBD1 identical over 10 bases. This CDR3 comprises 16 residues. J lost 2 bases, V lost 3 bases, and 3 bases had no gene match. Germline V gives CDR1 MGHRA, CDR2 YSYEKL. The CDR3, as DNA: TGCGCCAGCAGCCAGGGACAGGGGTTCACTAATGAAAAACTGTTTTTT. Its protein product is CASSQGQGFTNEKLFF.

The rearrangement joins TRBV7-9 to TRBJ1-4; no clear D. Germline CDR1 is SEHNR and CDR2 is FQNEAQ (reference sequence). The CDR3 totals 15 residues. V was shortened by 3 bases and J by 5 bases, with 13 bases between the two germline ends. CDR3 DNA sequence: TGTGCCAGCAGCTTGGGTGGGGAACTCAATGAAAAACTGTTTTTT. This gives the protein CASSLGGELNEKLFF.

The V call is TRBV7-2, the J call TRBJ1-4; the D is unclear. The CDR3 is 13 amino acids. Trimming shortened V by 5 bases and J by 3 bases, and 7 bases separated the two germline ends. Germline V lookup: CDR1 SGHTA, CDR2 FQGNSA. DNA for the CDR3: TGTGCCAGCAGCCCCAGACCTAATGAAAAACTGTTTTTT. This encodes CASSPRPNEKLFF.

The rearrangement links TRBV9 to TRBJ1-1, with a tentative D call TRBD1 (6 bases). The V gene's germline CDR1 is SGDLS and CDR2 YYNGEE. V lost 4 bases, J lost 3 bases, and 16 bases lay in between. The length of the CDR3 is 15 residues. CDR3 DNA: TGTGCCAGCAGCCCGAGTGGGGGGCTGTACACTGAAGCTTTCTTT. It codes for CASSPSGGLYTEAFF.

This clone has a handful of counts. This chain uses TRBV29-1 with TRBJ2-7; D gene unclear. In germline, CDR1 is SQVTM, CDR2 ANQGSEA. The CDR3 contains 12 residues. Deletions cut 5 bases from V and 2 bases from J, with 10 bases between. Written as DNA, the CDR3 is TGCAGCGTTCCGACTGTAACCTACGAGCAGTACTTC. It yields the protein CSVPTVTYEQYF.

The V call is TRBV2, the J call TRBJ2-5, with a possible D match to TRBD2 (6 bases). V was trimmed by 3 bases and J by 2 bases, leaving 10 bases between them. Germline CDR1 SNHLY, CDR2 FYNNEI. The CDR3 has 14 residues. Here the CDR3 reads CASSENRGQETQYF. CDR3 bases: TGTGCCAGCAGTGAGAACCGGGGGCAAGAGACCCAGTACTTC. Combining the CDR3 with reference TRBV2 and TRBJ2-5 gives the whole variable domain EPEVTQTPSHQVTQMGQEVILRCVPISNHLYFYWYRQILGQKVEFLVSFYNNEISEKSEIFDDQFSVERPDGSNFTLKIRSTKLEDSAMYFCASSENRGQETQYFGPGTRLLVL.